The 20 T cell receptor beta chains below were found in one sample sequenced in a study of neurological immune-mediated disorders. This sample's time point: longitudinal time-point 1 (baseline). TCRdb reprocessed the 5' RACE reads with MiXCR, giving one entry per CDR3 protein. Counted here are some 54,000 distinct CDR3 sequences, roughly 10% occurring once; the ten biggest clones make up 6% to 8.5%. The material sequenced was PBMCs. The source is a male donor with HTLV-1-associated myelopathy (HAM/TSP).

This clonotype was seen a few times. The rearrangement links TRBV5-1 to TRBJ2-3; 8 bases align to TRBD2. Germline CDR1 reads SGHRS; CDR2 reads YFSETQ. The CDR3 is 14 amino acids. J lost 9 bases, V lost 1 base, and 7 bases had no gene match. The CDR3 spells CASSLKAGADTQYF. CDR3 bases: TGCGCCAGCAGCTTGAAAGCGGGGGCCGACACGCAGTATTTT.

The table lists this clonotype with many counts. The rearrangement links TRBV4-1 to TRBJ2-7; maybe TRBD1 (6 bases). The CDR3 consists of 15 residues. Per the germline V gene, CDR1 is MGHRA and CDR2 is YSYEKL. V was clipped by 4 bases and J by 4 bases, with 17 bases between them. CDR3 coding DNA: TGCGCCAGCAGCCGAGGCGGCAGCCAGGGGTACGAGCAGTACTTC. The encoded protein is CASSRGGSQGYEQYF.

This clonotype has a handful of counts. The rearrangement links TRBV18 to TRBJ1-1; the D gene is possibly TRBD1 (6 bases). Germline CDR1 KGHSH, CDR2 LQKENI. This CDR3 has 12 amino acids. The V end lost 6 bases, the J end lost 6 bases, and 11 bases lay between the germline ends. DNA of the CDR3: TGTGCCAGCTCGTCGGGACAACCTGAAGCTTTCTTT. Translation: CASSSGQPEAFF. Looking up the rest from reference TRBV18 and TRBJ1-1 gives the full variable domain: NAGVMQNPRHLVRRRGQEARLRCSPMKGHSHVYWYRQLPEEGLKFMVYLQKENIIDESGMPKERFSAEFPKEGPSILRIQQVVRGDSAAYFCASSSGQPEAFFGQGTRLTVV.

This clonotype was recorded at least ten times. The genes are TRBV6-2 or TRBV6-3 and TRBJ2-1; 7 bases align to TRBD2. The length of the CDR3 is 17 residues. Germline V gene lookup returns CDR1 MNHEY and CDR2 SVGEGT. The junction had 16 bases not matched to a gene; V was cut back by 6 bases and J by 5 bases. CDR3 in amino acids: CASRPSGGPSGNNEQFF. DNA for the CDR3: TGTGCCAGCAGACCATCAGGAGGGCCTAGCGGTAACAATGAGCAGTTCTTC.

The V call is TRBV28, the J call TRBJ2-1, with 16 bases matching TRBD2. The junction had 13 bases not matched to a gene; V was cut back by 6 bases and J by 2 bases. Germline CDR1 is MDHEN and CDR2 is SYDVKM. The CDR3 contains 20 residues. CDR3 DNA: TGTGCCAGCAGAGTTTATCCGGGACTAGCGGGGGGGCCACCCTACAATGAGCAGTTCTTC. Protein sequence: CASRVYPGLAGGPPYNEQFF.

This clonotype has a count of ten or more. The genes are TRBV29-1 and TRBJ2-3; 7 bases are shared with TRBD2. Germline V gene sequence: CDR1 SQVTM, CDR2 ANQGSEA. V was clipped by 4 bases and J by 5 bases; unmatched bases: 3. CDR3 size: 12 residues. The CDR3 loop reads CSVGREGDTQYF. The CDR3 DNA is TGCAGCGTTGGTAGGGAGGGAGATACGCAGTATTTT.

The sample holds many counts of this clonotype. The V call is TRBV19, the J call TRBJ1-1; TRBD1 aligns across 10 bases. V dropped 5 bases and J dropped 2; count of bases not matched to a gene: 8. Germline V lookup: CDR1 LNHDA, CDR2 SQIVND (reference sequence). This CDR3 is built from 16 residues. The CDR3 here is CASSHWTGGINTEAFF. The CDR3 DNA follows: TGTGCCAGTAGTCATTGGACAGGGGGTATAAACACTGAAGCTTTCTTT.

The sample holds many counts of this clonotype. The chain employs TRBV7-3 and TRBJ2-1; no firm D call. Germline lookup yields CDR1 SGHTA and CDR2 FQGTGA. This CDR3 is built from 12 residues. Trimming took 2 bases from V and 9 from J, leaving 8 bases between them. In DNA, the CDR3 is TGTGCCAGCAGCTTATTTTTGGGTGAGCAGTTCTTC. Its protein is CASSLFLGEQFF. Full variable domain (rest looked up from reference TRBV7-3 and TRBJ2-1): GAGVSQTPSNKVTEKGKYVELRCDPISGHTALYWYRQSLGQGPEFLIYFQGTGAADDSGLPNDRFFAVRPEGSVSTLKIQRTERGDSAVYLCASSLFLGEQFFGPGTRLTVL.

This clonotype occurred many times. The chain uses TRBV6-2 or TRBV6-3 and TRBJ1-2, with D possibly being TRBD1 (6 bases). Trimming removed 6 bases from V and 4 bases from J, with 12 bases in between. The CDR3 covers 13 residues. In germline, CDR1 is MNHEY, CDR2 SVGEGT. Here the CDR3 reads CASRRGTIYGYTF. CDR3 in DNA: TGTGCCAGCAGACGAGGGACAATCTATGGCTACACCTTC.

Only a few counts were recorded for this clonotype. The J gene is TRBJ2-3, the V gene TRBV5-1, with 11 nucleotides matching TRBD1. Germline lookup yields CDR1 SGHRS and CDR2 YFSETQ. V lost 4 bases to trimming and J lost 3 bases; unmatched junction nucleotides: 10. This CDR3 has 17 residues. For the CDR3, the DNA is TGCGCCAGCAGCCCGGGTCCGGGACAGGGGGGGACAGATACGCAGTATTTT. The encoded protein is CASSPGPGQGGTDTQYF.

This clonotype was recorded a few times. Just one base apart from a much larger clone, this may be a read error. The chain uses TRBV20-1 and TRBJ1-5; perhaps TRBD1 as D (5 bases). Trimming shortened V by 2 bases and J by 8 bases, and 10 bases separated the two germline ends. The CDR3 consists of 12 residues. The germline gives CDR1 DFQATT, CDR2 SNEGSKA (reference sequence). The CDR3 nucleotides are TGCAGTGCTAGACAGGGAGATAAGCCCCAGCATTTT. Translating gives CSARQGDKPQHF.

This clonotype was observed at least ten times. The V and J genes are TRBV29-1 and TRBJ2-3; TRBD2 aligns across 14 bases. There are 15 residues in the CDR3. CDR1 and CDR2 from the germline V gene are SQVTM and ANQGSEA. The V and J ends lost 6 bases and 3 bases, in that order; junction bases with no gene match: 5. The CDR3 DNA reads TGCAGCGTGCCGACTAGCGGGGGGGCGACAGATACGCAGTATTTT. Amino acids: CSVPTSGGATDTQYF.

This clonotype was counted ten times or more. The chain combines TRBV24-1 with TRBJ2-2; D is undetermined. The CDR3 contains 12 residues. Germline-derived CDR1 and CDR2 are KGHDR and SFDVKD. Trimming took off 7 bases at V and 2 bases at J, with 4 bases between the two ends. CDR3 sequence reads: CATSHNTGELFF. The CDR3 DNA reads as TGTGCCACCAGCCACAACACCGGGGAGCTGTTTTTT.

This clonotype was observed at least ten times. The chain links TRBV6-1 to TRBJ1-1; the D is unclear. The V gene's germline CDR1 is MNHNS and CDR2 SASEGT. The CDR3 is 14 residues long. V shed 4 bases and J shed 1 base, with 10 bases lying between them. As DNA, the CDR3 is TGTGCCAGCAGTGTCAAACGGCAGAACACTGAAGCTTTCTTT. It codes for CASSVKRQNTEAFF.

The CDR3 loop is CASSLGGAGNQPQHF. The CDR3 DNA follows: TGTGCCAGCAGTTTGGGGGGCGCCGGCAATCAGCCCCAGCATTTT. This chain links TRBV27 with TRBJ1-5, with D possibly being TRBD1 (6 bases). Germline CDR1 is MNHEY and CDR2 is SMNVEV (reference sequence). This CDR3 spans 15 amino acids. V lost 3 bases and J lost 2, with 11 bases in between.

Ten or more counts support this clonotype. V usage is TRBV6-6 and J usage is TRBJ2-1, with 7 bases aligning to TRBD2. The CDR3 has 12 residues. The ends lost 6 bases at V and 9 bases at J; junction bases unmatched: 5. Per the germline V gene, CDR1 is MNHNY and CDR2 is SVGAGI (reference sequence). The CDR3 loop is CASRGLGSEQFF. CDR3 coding DNA: TGTGCCAGCAGAGGACTAGGGAGTGAGCAGTTCTTC.

Ten or more counts support this clonotype. The rearrangement links TRBV5-1 to TRBJ2-3; 12 positions agree with TRBD2. The CDR3 has 17 amino acids. V lost 0 bases, J lost 4 bases, and 6 bases stayed unmatched. Germline CDR1 SGHRS, CDR2 YFSETQ. CDR3 DNA: TGCGCCAGCAGCTTGGAGCTAGCGGGGGGGCCAGCAGATACGCAGTATTTT. Amino acid sequence: CASSLELAGGPADTQYF. The full variable domain, completed using reference TRBV5-1 and TRBJ2-3, is KAGVTQTPRYLIKTRGQQVTLSCSPISGHRSVSWYQQTPGQGLQFLFEYFSETQRNKGNFPGRFSGRQFSNSRSEMNVSTLELGDSALYLCASSLELAGGPADTQYFGPGTRLTVL.

The rearrangement joins TRBV30 to TRBJ1-6, with 8 nucleotides matching TRBD1. Germline V gives CDR1 GTSNPN, CDR2 SVGIG (reference sequence). V lost 3 bases and J lost 10; bases outside the gene matches: 5. This CDR3 is 13 amino acids long. CDR3 amino acids: CAWRAGGDSPLHF. CDR3 in DNA: TGTGCCTGGAGGGCAGGGGGCGACTCACCCCTCCACTTT.

This clonotype was seen many times. The chain employs TRBV7-3 and TRBJ2-2; D is unclear. The CDR3 covers 16 residues. Germline V gene lookup returns CDR1 SGHTA and CDR2 FQGTGA. The V and J ends lost 0 bases and 0 bases respectively, with 8 bases between them. Here the CDR3 DNA reads TGTGCCAGCAGCTTAACCGCGTTCGCGAACACCGGGGAGCTGTTTTTT. This sequence encodes CASSLTAFANTGELFF.

This clonotype was detected ten times or more. This chain links TRBV20-1 with TRBJ2-7; possible D gene TRBD1, 6 bases. The CDR3 runs 11 residues. The germline gives CDR1 DFQATT, CDR2 SNEGSKA (reference sequence). Trimming pared 5 bases from V and 6 bases from J, leaving 11 bases between. The CDR3, as DNA: TGCAGTGCTCCAGGGGTCTCCGAGCAGTACTTC. It encodes CSAPGVSEQYF.